This TCR beta chain was captured in a study of beta chain features in type 1 diabetes. Whole-study results and caveats: Among type 1 diabetes patients, VDJ junctions had fewer insertions and more deletions. Any HLA effect on TCRB rearrangement was left unresolved by small sub-analyses. Shorter TCRB CDR3s, moderately but significantly so, were found in Type 1 diabetes patients in all four CD4+ subsets. The naive, central memory and Treg TCRB repertoires showed an apparent similarity that was greater among patients than among healthy donors.

The V gene's germline CDR1 is SGHNT and CDR2 YYREEE (reference sequence). V was clipped by 4 bases and J by 0 bases; unmatched bases: 8. The CDR3 extends over 16 amino acids. Concerning this clone: The antigen is undetermined.

Expressed TCRB transcripts were sequenced after all isolated RNA was converted to cDNA. Produced via immunoSEQ multiplex PCR; TCRdb's table is partial and in-frame only. The table shows under 300,000 clones, with approximately 15% occurring only once. The rearrangement joins TRBV5-4 to TRBJ2-5; 8 bases match TRBD2. Input material: naive CD4+ T cells from blood. The TCR originated in a man aged 25 to 40 with type 1 diabetes. The CDR3 DNA is TGTGCCAGCAGCCCGCGGGGGCGGGGGGACCAAGAGACCCAGTACTTC. Translating it yields CASSPRGRGDQETQYF.